This entry concerns a single TCR beta chain. The antigen is not known. The table came from immunoSEQ multiplex PCR; TCRdb's copy has only in-frame clones and leaves some out. The sample carries a few million clones, almost 96% recorded once. This entry comes from a study of shared clonotypes between healthy human individuals. Background on the study: CD4 naive cells filled three plates per donor, CD4 memory three, CD8 naive two and CD8 memory one. Study findings and constraints: A generally larger estimated richness was seen in naive subsets than in memory subsets.

Donors had no recently reported acute infections or vaccinations and were HIV-negative. This CDR3 has 18 residues. Per germline, CDR1 SEHNR and CDR2 FQNEAQ (reference sequence). With 1 base removed from V and 4 bases from J, the gap between germline ends came to 22 bases. The clonotype comes from a man aged 18-30 years in good health. This chain links TRBV7-9 with TRBJ1-1; TRBD1 might be the D (5 bases). Sequencing was carried out using naive CD4+ T cells sorted from blood. Subset reported: CD45RA+ positively selected. This CDR3 reads CASSLDPIPGIRGTEAFF. The CDR3 nucleotides read TGTGCCAGCAGCTTAGACCCAATTCCAGGGATAAGAGGCACTGAAGCTTTCTTT.